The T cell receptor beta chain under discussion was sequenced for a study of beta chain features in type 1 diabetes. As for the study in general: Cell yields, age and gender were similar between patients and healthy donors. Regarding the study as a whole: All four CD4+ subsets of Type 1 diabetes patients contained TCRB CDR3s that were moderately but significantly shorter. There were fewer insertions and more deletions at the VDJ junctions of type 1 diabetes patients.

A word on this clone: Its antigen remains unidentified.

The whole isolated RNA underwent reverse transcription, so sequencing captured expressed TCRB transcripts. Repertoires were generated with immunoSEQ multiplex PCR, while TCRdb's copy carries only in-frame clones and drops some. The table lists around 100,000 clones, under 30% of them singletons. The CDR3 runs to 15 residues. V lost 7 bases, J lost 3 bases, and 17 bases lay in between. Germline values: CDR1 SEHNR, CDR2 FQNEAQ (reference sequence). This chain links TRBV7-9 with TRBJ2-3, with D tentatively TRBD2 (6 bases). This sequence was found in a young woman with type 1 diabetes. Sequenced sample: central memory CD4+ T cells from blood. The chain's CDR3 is CASTHNGGVTDTQYF. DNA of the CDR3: TGTGCCAGCACCCACAACGGGGGAGTGACAGATACGCAGTATTTT.